The 8 T cell receptor beta chains given below trace back to one sample, sequenced in a study of T cell responses to AZD1222 COVID-19 vaccine. Assay: immunoSEQ multiplex PCR; the TCRdb copy retains only in-frame clones and omits some. This sample has around 95,000 clones; 87% occur once, and the top ten carry more than 3.5%. This specimen was peripheral blood, taken on day 0 of MenACWY control vaccination. These receptors were taken from an adult in good health.

The chain recombines TRBV19 with TRBJ1-4; TRBD1 matches 8 bases. Germline loops: CDR1 LNHDA, CDR2 SQIVND (reference sequence). This CDR3 has 16 amino acids. The junction had 11 bases not matched to a gene; V was cut back by 4 bases and J by 7 bases. DNA of the CDR3: TGTGCCAGTAGTAAGCCCTACAGGGGGGATGTTGAAAAACTGTTTTTT. Its protein is CASSKPYRGDVEKLFF.

This chain joins TRBV10-1 and TRBJ2-7; 10 nucleotides line up with TRBD2. V trimming: 2 bases; J trimming: 2 bases; junction bases outside the gene matches: 3. CDR3 size: 15 residues. Germline-derived CDR1 and CDR2 are WNHNN and SYGVQD (reference sequence). CDR3 in DNA: TGCGCCAGCAGTGAGACAGCGGGAGGGACCTACGAGCAGTACTTC. Residues: CASSETAGGTYEQYF.

The chain recombines TRBV9 with TRBJ2-5; 8 bases match TRBD1. This CDR3 region has 13 residues. Germline values: CDR1 SGDLS, CDR2 YYNGEE. Unmatched junction bases numbered 3, after V lost 3 bases and J lost 5 bases. The CDR3 loop is CASSAGGGETQYF. The CDR3 DNA is TGTGCCAGCAGCGCAGGGGGCGGTGAGACCCAGTACTTC.

CDR3 sequence reads: CASSPDSQPHEKLFF. CDR3 coding DNA: TGTGCCAGCAGCCCGGACAGCCAGCCCCACGAAAAACTGTTTTTT. This chain links TRBV7-9 with TRBJ1-4; a weak D match, TRBD1 (6 bases). CDR1 and CDR2 from the germline V gene are SEHNR and FQNEAQ (reference sequence). The CDR3 runs 15 residues. V was cut by 5 bases and J by 8 bases, with 18 bases left in between.

The chain employs TRBV7-6 and TRBJ2-5; D may correspond to TRBD1 or TRBD2 (5 bases each). From germline, CDR1 is SGHVS and CDR2 FNYEAQ. V was shortened by 3 bases and J by 4 bases, with 6 bases between the two germline ends. The CDR3 covers 12 residues. The CDR3 sequence: CASSFGGETQYF. DNA of the CDR3: TGTGCCAGCAGCTTTGGGGGAGAGACCCAGTACTTC.

The chain combines TRBV5-4 with TRBJ1-2; 7 positions agree with TRBD1. The CDR3 loop spans 13 amino acids. Germline V gene data show CDR1 as SGHNT and CDR2 as YYREEE (reference sequence). Trimming removed 3 bases from V and 6 bases from J; junction bases left unmatched: 5. CDR3 sequence (DNA): TGTGCCAGCAGCTCAATAACAGGGGATGGCTACACCTTC. Translated, it gives CASSSITGDGYTF.

V usage is TRBV9 and J usage is TRBJ2-2, with D maybe TRBD1 (5 bases). Per germline, CDR1 SGDLS and CDR2 YYNGEE. The V end was cut by 2 bases, the J end by 3 bases, with 8 bases between. The CDR3 extends over 14 amino acids. CDR3 DNA: TGTGCCAGCAGCGTCGACAGTCACACCGGGGAGCTGTTTTTT. The encoded protein is CASSVDSHTGELFF.

This chain joins TRBV28 and TRBJ2-1, with D maybe TRBD2 (5 bases). The V end was cut by 3 bases, the J end by 0 bases, with 12 bases between. The CDR3 has 16 amino acids. The germline V gene encodes CDR1 MDHEN and CDR2 SYDVKM. CDR3 in DNA: TGTGCCAGCAGTTTTCGTTTCCGGGGCTCCTACAATGAGCAGTTCTTC. Translated, it gives CASSFRFRGSYNEQFF.